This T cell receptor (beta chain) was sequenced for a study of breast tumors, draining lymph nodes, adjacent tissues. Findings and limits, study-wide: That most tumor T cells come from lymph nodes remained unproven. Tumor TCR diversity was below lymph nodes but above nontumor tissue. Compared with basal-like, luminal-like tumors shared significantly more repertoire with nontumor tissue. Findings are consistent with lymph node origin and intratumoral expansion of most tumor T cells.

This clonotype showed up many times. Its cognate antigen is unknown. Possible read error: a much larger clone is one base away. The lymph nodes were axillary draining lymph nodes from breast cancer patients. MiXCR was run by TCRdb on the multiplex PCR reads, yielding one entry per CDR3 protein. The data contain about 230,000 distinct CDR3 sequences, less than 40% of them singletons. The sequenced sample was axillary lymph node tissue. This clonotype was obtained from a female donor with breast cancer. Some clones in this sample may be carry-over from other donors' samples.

CDR3 coding DNA: TGTGCCAGCAGCTTAATTCACACAGGGAAAGAGACCCAGCACTTC. It is translated as CASSLIHTGKETQHF. The V and J genes are TRBV7-9 and TRBJ2-5, with D perhaps matching TRBD1 (6 bases). There are 15 residues in the CDR3. Per germline, CDR1 SEHNR and CDR2 FQNEAQ (reference sequence). The full variable domain, completed using reference TRBV7-9 and TRBJ2-5, is DTGVSQNPRHKITKRGQNVTFRCDPISEHNRLYWYRQTLGQGPEFLTYFQNEAQLEKSRLLSDRFSAERPKGSFSTLEIQRTEQGDSAMYLCASSLIHTGKETQHFGPGTRLLVL.